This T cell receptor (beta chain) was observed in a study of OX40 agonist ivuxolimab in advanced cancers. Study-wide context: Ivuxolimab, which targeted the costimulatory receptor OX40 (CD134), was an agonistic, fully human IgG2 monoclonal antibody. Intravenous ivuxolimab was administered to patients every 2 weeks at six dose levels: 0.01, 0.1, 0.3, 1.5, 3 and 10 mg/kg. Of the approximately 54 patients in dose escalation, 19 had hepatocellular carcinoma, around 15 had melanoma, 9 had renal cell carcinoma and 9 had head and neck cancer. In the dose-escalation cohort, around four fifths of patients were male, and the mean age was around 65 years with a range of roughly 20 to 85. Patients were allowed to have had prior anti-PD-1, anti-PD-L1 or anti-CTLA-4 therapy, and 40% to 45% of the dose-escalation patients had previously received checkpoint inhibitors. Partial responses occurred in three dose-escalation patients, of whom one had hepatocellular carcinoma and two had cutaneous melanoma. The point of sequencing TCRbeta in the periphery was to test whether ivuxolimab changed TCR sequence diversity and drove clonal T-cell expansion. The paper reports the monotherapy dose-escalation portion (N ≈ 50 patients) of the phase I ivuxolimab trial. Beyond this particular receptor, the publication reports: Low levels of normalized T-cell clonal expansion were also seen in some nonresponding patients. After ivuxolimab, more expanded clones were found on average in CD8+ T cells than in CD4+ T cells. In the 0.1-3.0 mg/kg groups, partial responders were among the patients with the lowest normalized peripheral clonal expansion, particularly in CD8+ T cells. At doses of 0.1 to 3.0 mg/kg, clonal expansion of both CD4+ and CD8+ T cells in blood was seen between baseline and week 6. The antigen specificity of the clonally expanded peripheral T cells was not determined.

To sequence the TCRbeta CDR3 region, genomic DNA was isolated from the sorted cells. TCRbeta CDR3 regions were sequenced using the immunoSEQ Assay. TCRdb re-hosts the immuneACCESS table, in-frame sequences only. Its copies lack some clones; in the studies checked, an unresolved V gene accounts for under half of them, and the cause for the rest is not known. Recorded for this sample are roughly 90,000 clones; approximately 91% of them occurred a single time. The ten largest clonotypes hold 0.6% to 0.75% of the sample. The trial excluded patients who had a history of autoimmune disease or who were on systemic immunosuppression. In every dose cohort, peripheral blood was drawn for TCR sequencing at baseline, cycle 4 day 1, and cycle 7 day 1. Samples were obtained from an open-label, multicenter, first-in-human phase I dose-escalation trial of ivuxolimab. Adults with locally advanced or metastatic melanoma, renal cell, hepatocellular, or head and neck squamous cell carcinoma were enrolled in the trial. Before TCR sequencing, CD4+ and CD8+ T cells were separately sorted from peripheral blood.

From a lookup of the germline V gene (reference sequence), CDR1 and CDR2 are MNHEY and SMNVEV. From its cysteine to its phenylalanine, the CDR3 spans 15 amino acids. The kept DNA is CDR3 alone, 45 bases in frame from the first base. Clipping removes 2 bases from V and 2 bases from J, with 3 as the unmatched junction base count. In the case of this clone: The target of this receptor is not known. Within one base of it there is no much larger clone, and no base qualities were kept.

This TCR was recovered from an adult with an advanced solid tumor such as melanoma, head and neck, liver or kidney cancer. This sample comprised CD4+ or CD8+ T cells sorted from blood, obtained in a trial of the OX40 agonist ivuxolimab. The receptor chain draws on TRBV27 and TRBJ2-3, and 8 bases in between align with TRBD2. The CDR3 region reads CASSLASGYTDTQYF. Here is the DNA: TGTGCCAGCAGTTTAGCTAGCGGGTACACAGATACGCAGTATTTT.